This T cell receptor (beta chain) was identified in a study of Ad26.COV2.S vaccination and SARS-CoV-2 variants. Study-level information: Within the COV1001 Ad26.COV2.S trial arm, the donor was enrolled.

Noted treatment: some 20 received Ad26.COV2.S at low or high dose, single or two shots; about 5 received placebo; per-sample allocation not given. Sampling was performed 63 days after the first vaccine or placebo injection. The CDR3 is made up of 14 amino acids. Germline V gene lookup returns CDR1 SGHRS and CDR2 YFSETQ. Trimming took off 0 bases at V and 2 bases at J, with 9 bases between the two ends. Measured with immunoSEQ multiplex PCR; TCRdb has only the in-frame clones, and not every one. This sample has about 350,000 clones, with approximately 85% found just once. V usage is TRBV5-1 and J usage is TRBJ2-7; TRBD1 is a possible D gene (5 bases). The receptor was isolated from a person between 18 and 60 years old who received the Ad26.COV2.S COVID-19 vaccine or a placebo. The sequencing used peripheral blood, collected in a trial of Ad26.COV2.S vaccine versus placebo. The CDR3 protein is CASSLADSTYEQYF. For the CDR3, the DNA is TGCGCCAGCAGCTTGGCTGACAGCACCTACGAGCAGTACTTC.